This TCR beta chain comes out of a study of T cells in Graves' hyperthyroidism and ophthalmopathy. Regarding the study as a whole: Blood also showed most of the thyroid clonotypes that were expanded above 0.001.

This clonotype was picked up a small number of times. The antigen is undetermined. Those patients with uncontrolled infection, other autoimmune disease, pregnancy or lactation were excluded. Researchers took RNA transcripts and amplified the TCR beta CDR3 regions from them. TCR CDR3 regions were first amplified by RT-PCR with HTBI primers. TCRdb itself ran the multiplex PCR reads through MiXCR, one entry per CDR3 protein. The sample contains approximately 400,000 distinct CDR3 sequences, 13% of which appear only once. The germline V gene has CDR1 SGHRS and CDR2 YFSETQ. There are 15 residues in the CDR3. V dropped 3 bases and J dropped 5; count of bases not matched to a gene: 9.

Sequences were obtained from blood. This TCR derives from a young man with Graves' hyperthyroidism that later progressed to Graves' ophthalmopathy. This rearrangement joins TRBV5-1 to TRBJ2-7; 9 nucleotides agree with TRBD1. CDR3 bases: TGCGCCAGCAGCTGGGGTCGGGACAGGGCCCACGAGCAGTACTTC. Amino acids: CASSWGRDRAHEQYF.